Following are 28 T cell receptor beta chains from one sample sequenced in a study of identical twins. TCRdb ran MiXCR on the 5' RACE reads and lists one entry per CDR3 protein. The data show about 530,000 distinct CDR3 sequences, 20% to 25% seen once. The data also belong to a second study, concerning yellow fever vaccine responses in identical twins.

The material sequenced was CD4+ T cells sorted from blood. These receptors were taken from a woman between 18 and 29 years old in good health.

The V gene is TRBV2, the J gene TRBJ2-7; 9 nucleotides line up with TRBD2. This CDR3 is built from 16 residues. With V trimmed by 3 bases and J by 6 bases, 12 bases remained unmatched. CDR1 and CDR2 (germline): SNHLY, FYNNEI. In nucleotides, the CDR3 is TGTGCCAGCAGTGATTATTCTAGCGGGAAATTGGGCGAGCAGTACTTC. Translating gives CASSDYSSGKLGEQYF.

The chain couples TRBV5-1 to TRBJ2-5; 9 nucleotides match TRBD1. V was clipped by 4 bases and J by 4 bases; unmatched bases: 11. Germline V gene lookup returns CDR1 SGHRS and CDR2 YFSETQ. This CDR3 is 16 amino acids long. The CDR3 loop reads CASSGGQGNSPETQYF. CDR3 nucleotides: TGCGCCAGCAGCGGAGGACAGGGGAATTCCCCAGAGACCCAGTACTTC.

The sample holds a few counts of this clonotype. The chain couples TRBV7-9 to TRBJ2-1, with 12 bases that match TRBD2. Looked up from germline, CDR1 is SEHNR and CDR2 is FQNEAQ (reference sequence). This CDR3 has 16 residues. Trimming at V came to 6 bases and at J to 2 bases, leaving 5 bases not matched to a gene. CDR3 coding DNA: TGTGCCAGCAGGTCCGGACTAGCGGGAACCTACAATGAGCAGTTCTTC. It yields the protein CASRSGLAGTYNEQFF.

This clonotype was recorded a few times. CDR3: CASSTGLPYNEQFF. In DNA form, the CDR3 reads TGCGCCAGCAGTACTGGACTTCCCTACAATGAGCAGTTCTTC. The rearrangement uses TRBV10-1 and TRBJ2-1, with a tentative D call TRBD2 (5 bases). The ends were cut back, 5 bases at V and 2 bases at J, with 10 bases in the middle. The germline gives CDR1 WNHNN, CDR2 SYGVQD (reference sequence). This CDR3 has 14 residues.

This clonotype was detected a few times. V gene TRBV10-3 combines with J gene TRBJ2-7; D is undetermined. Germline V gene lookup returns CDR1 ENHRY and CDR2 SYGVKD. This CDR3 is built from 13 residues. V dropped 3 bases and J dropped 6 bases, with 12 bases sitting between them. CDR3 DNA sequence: TGTGCCATCAGTGAACGGGCACAACGCGAGCAGTACTTC. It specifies CAISERAQREQYF.

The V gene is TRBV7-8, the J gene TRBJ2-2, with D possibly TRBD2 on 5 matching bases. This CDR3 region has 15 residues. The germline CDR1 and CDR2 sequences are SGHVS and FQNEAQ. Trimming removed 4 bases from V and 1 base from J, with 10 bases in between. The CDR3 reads CASSSRSGNTGELFF. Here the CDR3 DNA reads TGTGCCAGCAGCTCAAGGAGCGGGAACACCGGGGAGCTGTTTTTT.

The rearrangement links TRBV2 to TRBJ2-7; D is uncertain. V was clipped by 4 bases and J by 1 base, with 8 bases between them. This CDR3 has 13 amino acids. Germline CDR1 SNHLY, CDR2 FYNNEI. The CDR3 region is CASSGTLSYEQYV. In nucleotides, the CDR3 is TGTGCCAGCAGTGGGACGCTTTCCTACGAGCAGTACGTC.

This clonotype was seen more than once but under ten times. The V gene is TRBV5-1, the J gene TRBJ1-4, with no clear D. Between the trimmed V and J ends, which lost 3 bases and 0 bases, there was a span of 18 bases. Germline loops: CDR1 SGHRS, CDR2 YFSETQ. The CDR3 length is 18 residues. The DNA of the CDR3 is TGCGCCAGCAGCTGGCAAGGCGTGCCAGCAGCAACTAATGAAAAACTGTTTTTT. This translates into CASSWQGVPAATNEKLFF.

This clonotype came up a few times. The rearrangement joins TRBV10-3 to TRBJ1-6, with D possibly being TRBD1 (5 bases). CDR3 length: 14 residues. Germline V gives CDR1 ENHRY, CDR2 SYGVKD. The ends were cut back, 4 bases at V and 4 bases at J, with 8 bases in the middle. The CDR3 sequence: CAISVGQYNSPLHF. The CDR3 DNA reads TGTGCCATCAGTGTAGGACAATATAATTCACCCCTCCACTTT.

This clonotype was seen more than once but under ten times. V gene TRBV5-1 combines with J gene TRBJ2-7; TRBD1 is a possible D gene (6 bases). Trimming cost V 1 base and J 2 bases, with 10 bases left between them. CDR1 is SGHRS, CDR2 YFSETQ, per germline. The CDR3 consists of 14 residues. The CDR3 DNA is TGCGCCAGCAGCTTGAACCCAGGGGCCTACGAGCAGTACGTC. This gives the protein CASSLNPGAYEQYV.

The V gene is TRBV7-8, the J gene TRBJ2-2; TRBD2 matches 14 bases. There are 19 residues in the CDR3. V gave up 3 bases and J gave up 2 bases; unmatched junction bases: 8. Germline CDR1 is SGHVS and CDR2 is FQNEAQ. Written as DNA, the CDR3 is TGTGCCAGCAGCTTGGTGGGACTAGCGGGGGAAATTAACACCGGGGAGCTGTTTTTT. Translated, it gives CASSLVGLAGEINTGELFF.

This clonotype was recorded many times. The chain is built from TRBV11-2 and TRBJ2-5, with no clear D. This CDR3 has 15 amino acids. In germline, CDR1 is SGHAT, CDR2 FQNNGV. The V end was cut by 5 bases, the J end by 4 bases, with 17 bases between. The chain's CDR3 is CASSALLPKGETQYF. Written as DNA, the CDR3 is TGTGCCAGCAGCGCACTCCTCCCTAAGGGAGAGACCCAGTACTTC.

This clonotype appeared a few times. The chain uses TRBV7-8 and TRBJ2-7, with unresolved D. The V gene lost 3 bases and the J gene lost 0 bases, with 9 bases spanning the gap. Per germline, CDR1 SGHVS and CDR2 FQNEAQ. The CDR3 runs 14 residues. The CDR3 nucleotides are TGTGCCAGCAGCTTCGGACGGAACTCCTACGAGCAGTACTTC. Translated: CASSFGRNSYEQYF.

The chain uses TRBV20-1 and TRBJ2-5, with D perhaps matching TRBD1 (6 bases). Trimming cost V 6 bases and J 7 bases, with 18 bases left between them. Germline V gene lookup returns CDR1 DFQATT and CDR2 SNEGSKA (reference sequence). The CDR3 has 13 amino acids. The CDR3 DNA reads TGCAGTGCCAAGGACAGTGGCGTAGGGACCCAGTACTTC. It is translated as CSAKDSGVGTQYF.

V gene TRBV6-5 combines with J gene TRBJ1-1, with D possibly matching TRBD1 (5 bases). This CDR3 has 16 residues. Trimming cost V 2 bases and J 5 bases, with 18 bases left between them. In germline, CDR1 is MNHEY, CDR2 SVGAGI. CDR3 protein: CASSYGSAGWKTEAFF. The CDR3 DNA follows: TGTGCCAGCAGTTACGGGTCGGCAGGGTGGAAGACTGAAGCTTTCTTT.

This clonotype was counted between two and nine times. The DNA of the CDR3 is TGTGCCAGCAGTAAGGACCTAATCCCCAATCAGCCCCAGCATTTT. It codes for CASSKDLIPNQPQHF. The chain couples TRBV2 to TRBJ1-5; no firm D call. The CDR3 length is 15 residues. V was pared by 5 bases and J by 3 bases, with 14 bases between. CDR1 is SNHLY and CDR2 is FYNNEI in the germline V gene.

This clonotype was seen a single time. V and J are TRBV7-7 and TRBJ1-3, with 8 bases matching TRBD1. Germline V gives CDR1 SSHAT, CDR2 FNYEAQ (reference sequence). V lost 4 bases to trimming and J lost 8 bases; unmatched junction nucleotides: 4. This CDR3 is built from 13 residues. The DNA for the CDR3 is TGTGCCAGCAGCTCTGGACAGGGAGACACCATATATTTT. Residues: CASSSGQGDTIYF.

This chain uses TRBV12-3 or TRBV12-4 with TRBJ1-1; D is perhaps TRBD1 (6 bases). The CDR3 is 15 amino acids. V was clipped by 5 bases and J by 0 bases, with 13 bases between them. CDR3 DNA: TGTGCCAGCAGTCTAATACAGGGAGTGAACACTGAAGCTTTCTTT. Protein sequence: CASSLIQGVNTEAFF.

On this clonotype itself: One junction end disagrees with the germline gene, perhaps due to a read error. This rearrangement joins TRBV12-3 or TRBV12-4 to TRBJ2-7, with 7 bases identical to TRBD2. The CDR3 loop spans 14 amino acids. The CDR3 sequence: CASSLGTTSHEQYF. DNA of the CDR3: TGTGCCAGCAGTTTGGGGACTACCTCCCACGAGCAGTACTTC.

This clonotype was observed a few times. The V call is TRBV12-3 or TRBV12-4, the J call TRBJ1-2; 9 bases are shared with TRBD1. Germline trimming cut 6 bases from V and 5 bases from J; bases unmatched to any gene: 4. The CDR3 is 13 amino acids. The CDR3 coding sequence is TGTGCCAGCAGGATACAGGGGGCGTATGGCTACACCTTC. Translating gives CASRIQGAYGYTF.

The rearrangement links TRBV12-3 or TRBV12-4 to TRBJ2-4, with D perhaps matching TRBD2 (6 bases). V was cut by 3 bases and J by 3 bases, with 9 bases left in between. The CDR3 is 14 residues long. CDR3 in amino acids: CASSLGGGKNIQYF. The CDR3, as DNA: TGTGCCAGCAGTTTGGGGGGTGGCAAAAACATTCAGTACTTC.

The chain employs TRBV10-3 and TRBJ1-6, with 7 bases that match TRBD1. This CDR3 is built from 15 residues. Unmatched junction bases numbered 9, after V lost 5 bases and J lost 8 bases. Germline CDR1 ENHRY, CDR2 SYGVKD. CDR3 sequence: CAISPWTGWHSPLHF. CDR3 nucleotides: TGTGCCATCAGTCCCTGGACAGGCTGGCATTCACCCCTCCACTTT.

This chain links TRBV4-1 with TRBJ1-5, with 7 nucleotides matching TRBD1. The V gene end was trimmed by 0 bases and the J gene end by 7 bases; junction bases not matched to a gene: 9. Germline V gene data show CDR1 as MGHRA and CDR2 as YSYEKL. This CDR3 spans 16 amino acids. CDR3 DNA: TGCGCCAGCAGCCAAGACCCAGGGACAGCGCGGCAGCCCCAGCATTTT. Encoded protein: CASSQDPGTARQPQHF.

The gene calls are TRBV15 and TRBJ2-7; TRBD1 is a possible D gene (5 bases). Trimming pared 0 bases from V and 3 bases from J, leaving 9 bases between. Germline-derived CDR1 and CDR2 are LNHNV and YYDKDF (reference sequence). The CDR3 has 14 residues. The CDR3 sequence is CATSRDRQGYEQYV. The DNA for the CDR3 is TGTGCCACCAGCAGAGATCGGCAGGGCTACGAGCAGTACGTC.

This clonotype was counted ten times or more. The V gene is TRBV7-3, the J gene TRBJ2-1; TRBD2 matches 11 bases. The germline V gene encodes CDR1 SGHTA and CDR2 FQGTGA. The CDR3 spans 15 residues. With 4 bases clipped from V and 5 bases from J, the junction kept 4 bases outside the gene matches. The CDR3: CASSSSGRNNNEQFF. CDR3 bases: TGTGCCAGCAGCTCTAGCGGGAGGAATAACAATGAGCAGTTCTTC.

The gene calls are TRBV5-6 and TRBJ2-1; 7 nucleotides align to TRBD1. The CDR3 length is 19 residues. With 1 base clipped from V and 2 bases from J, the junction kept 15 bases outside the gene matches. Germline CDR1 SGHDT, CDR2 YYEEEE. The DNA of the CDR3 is TGTGCCAGCAGCTTGCTTCCCGGGACAGCAATATCCGCCTACAATGAGCAGTTCTTC. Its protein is CASSLLPGTAISAYNEQFF.

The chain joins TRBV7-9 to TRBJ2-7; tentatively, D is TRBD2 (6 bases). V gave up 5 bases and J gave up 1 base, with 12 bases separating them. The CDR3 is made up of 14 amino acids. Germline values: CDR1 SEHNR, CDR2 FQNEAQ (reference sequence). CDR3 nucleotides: TGTGCCAGCAGCCCCCTTGGAGGGTCCTACGAGCAGTACGTC. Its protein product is CASSPLGGSYEQYV.

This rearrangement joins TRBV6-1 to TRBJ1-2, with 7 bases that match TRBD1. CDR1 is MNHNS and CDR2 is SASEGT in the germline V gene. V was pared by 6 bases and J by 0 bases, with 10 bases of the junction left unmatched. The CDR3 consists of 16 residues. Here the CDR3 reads CASRKASGTANYGYTF. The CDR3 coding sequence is TGTGCCAGCAGAAAGGCAAGCGGGACAGCTAACTATGGCTACACCTTC.